The next 13 T cell receptor beta chains were all read from a single sample in a study of PD-L1 blockade in urothelial cancer. Time point of the sample: peripheral blood 6 weeks after treatment start. Libraries were prepared by immunoSEQ multiplex PCR; TCRdb keeps only in-frame clonotypes and omits some of them. The table has some 120,000 clones, roughly 90% seen once. Here the sequenced sample was PBMCs, taken around atezolizumab (anti-PD-L1) treatment. Receptor source: a man aged 60 to 69 with urothelial cancer.

The chain couples TRBV10-3 to TRBJ2-7, with D hard to call. Germline V gene sequence: CDR1 ENHRY, CDR2 SYGVKD. The CDR3 totals 13 residues. The germline V and J ends were trimmed by 6 bases and 2 bases, with 11 bases remaining between them. Written as DNA, the CDR3 is TGTGCCATCAGGGCGGCATCCACCTACGAGCAGTACTTC. The encoded protein is CAIRAASTYEQYF.

This clone appeared a few times. The chain carries TRBV18 and TRBJ2-5; D is undetermined. CDR3 size: 13 residues. Germline V gene data show CDR1 as KGHSH and CDR2 as LQKENI. V was trimmed by 2 bases and J by 1 base, leaving 5 bases between them. The CDR3 loop reads CASSPSLQETQYF. As DNA, the CDR3 is TGTGCCAGCTCACCAAGCCTCCAAGAGACCCAGTACTTC.

This chain links TRBV4-3 with TRBJ2-7; D may be TRBD2 (5 bases). This CDR3 has 15 amino acids. Trimming pared 0 bases from V and 4 bases from J, leaving 13 bases between. Germline-derived CDR1 and CDR2 are LGHNA and YSLEER. The CDR3: CASSQDEGSEYEQYF. The CDR3 region has the DNA TGCGCCAGCAGCCAAGACGAGGGTTCGGAATACGAGCAGTACTTC.

CDR3 coding DNA: TGTGCCAGCAGCCTAACCGTGGCGGGGAGCACAGATACGCAGTATTTT. Its protein is CASSLTVAGSTDTQYF. The chain employs TRBV11-2 and TRBJ2-3; a possible D gene is TRBD2 (6 bases). The germline gives CDR1 SGHAT, CDR2 FQNNGV. This CDR3 spans 16 amino acids. V was clipped by 5 bases and J by 0 bases, with 15 bases between them. The full variable domain, rest sourced from reference TRBV11-2 and TRBJ2-3, is EAGVAQSPRYKIIEKRQSVAFWCNPISGHATLYWYQQILGQGPKLLIQFQNNGVVDDSQLPKDRFSAERLKGVDSTLKIQPAKLEDSAVYLCASSLTVAGSTDTQYFGPGTRLTVL.

Here the CDR3 reads CASSQDRLGVADTQYF. CDR3 in DNA: TGCGCCAGCAGCCAAGATCGGCTCGGAGTAGCAGATACGCAGTATTTT. The chain employs TRBV4-3 and TRBJ2-3; D remains unclear. The V end was cut by 0 bases, the J end by 4 bases, with 14 bases between. There are 16 residues in the CDR3. Germline assignment: CDR1 LGHNA and CDR2 YSLEER.

The chain is built from TRBV5-4 and TRBJ2-3, with 7 bases matching TRBD1. After removal of 2 bases from V and 1 base from J, the junction contained 7 bases not matched to a gene. Germline V gene data show CDR1 as SGHNT and CDR2 as YYREEE (reference sequence). The CDR3 extends over 16 amino acids. CDR3 region: CASSLGTGVRTDTQYF. CDR3 coding DNA: TGTGCCAGCAGCTTAGGAACAGGGGTTCGCACAGATACGCAGTATTTT. Variable domain in full (rest from reference TRBV5-4 and TRBJ2-3): ETGVTQSPTHLIKTRGQQVTLRCSSQSGHNTVSWYQQALGQGPQFIFQYYREEENGRGNFPPRFSGLQFPNYSSELNVNALELDDSALYLCASSLGTGVRTDTQYFGPGTRLTVL.

The chain has TRBV4-1 and TRBJ2-1; TRBD2 matches 14 bases. The CDR3 sequence is 18 residues long. J gave up 1 base and V 4 bases, and 6 bases lay outside the gene matches. CDR1 and CDR2 (germline): MGHRA, YSYEKL. CDR3 loop: CASSRGTSGSGSYNEQFF. CDR3 in DNA: TGCGCCAGCAGCCGGGGGACTAGCGGGAGTGGGTCCTACAATGAGCAGTTCTTC.

The rearrangement links TRBV21-1 to TRBJ2-4; the table calls TRBD1, which could not be checked here. TRBV21-1 is tagged as a pseudogene. CDR3 length: 15 amino acids. CDR3 DNA: TGTGCCAGCACCCCCAAGGGGAATAGGAAGGACATTCAGTACTTC. This translates into CASTPKGNRKDIQYF.

The chain links TRBV11-3 to TRBJ1-1; 8 positions agree with TRBD1. Looked up from germline, CDR1 is SGHNT and CDR2 is YENEEA. The length of the CDR3 is 12 residues. J gave up 9 bases and V 4 bases, and 4 bases lay outside the gene matches. CDR3: CASSYRGSKAFF. The CDR3 DNA reads TGTGCCAGCAGCTACAGGGGGAGTAAAGCTTTCTTT.

This rearrangement joins TRBV5-5 to TRBJ2-7; possible D gene TRBD1, 5 bases. The V and J ends lost 7 bases and 3 bases respectively, with 14 bases between them. This CDR3 spans 13 amino acids. Germline CDR1 is SGHKS and CDR2 is YYEKEE (reference sequence). The CDR3 DNA follows: TGTGCCAGCGGCAGAGAGACAGTCTACGAGCAGTACTTC. Residues: CASGRETVYEQYF.

The chain recombines TRBV27 with TRBJ1-3, with D perhaps matching TRBD1 (6 bases). Between the trimmed V and J ends, which lost 3 bases and 1 base, there was a span of 10 bases. CDR1 and CDR2 (germline): MNHEY, SMNVEV (reference sequence). This CDR3 has 15 residues. The CDR3 DNA follows: TGTGCCAGCAGTTTTAAGGGGGTATCTGGAAACACCATATATTTT. Translated: CASSFKGVSGNTIYF.

J is TRBJ1-3 and V is TRBV28, with 8 bases that match TRBD1. J was trimmed by 0 bases and V by 2 bases; bases with no gene match: 9. This CDR3 contains 18 residues. CDR1 is MDHEN, CDR2 SYDVKM, per germline. The CDR3 DNA reads as TGTGCCAGCAGTTTACCCCGGGGACAGGCGGCCTCTGGAAACACCATATATTTT. It encodes CASSLPRGQAASGNTIYF.

This clone was seen only a few times. This chain uses TRBV4-1 with TRBJ1-3; maybe TRBD1 (5 bases). The CDR3 is 16 amino acids. Per germline, CDR1 MGHRA and CDR2 YSYEKL. The V and J ends lost 1 base and 2 bases respectively, with 12 bases between them. CDR3: CASSQGFRGTGNTIYF. The DNA for the CDR3 is TGCGCCAGCAGCCAAGGATTCCGGGGGACTGGAAACACCATATATTTT.